This TCR beta chain stems from a study of T cell responses to AZD1222 COVID-19 vaccine. Findings and limits, study-wide: No repertoire was sampled before or during the peak T cell response, only after it.

Clones were sequenced by immunoSEQ multiplex PCR, and TCRdb holds only the in-frame ones, with some missing. Here the sample table reports about 140,000 clones. Regarding this clone: Its target is not known.

The receptor comes from an adult in good health. What was sequenced was peripheral blood.

The chain's CDR3 is CASRRGVDEKLFF. CDR3 coding DNA: TGTGCCAGCCGCCGGGGGGTTGACGAAAAACTGTTTTTT. V and J are TRBV6-2 or TRBV6-3 and TRBJ1-4, with D possibly TRBD1 on 5 matching bases. Germline V lookup: CDR1 MNHEY, CDR2 SVGEGT. There are 13 residues in the CDR3. V was trimmed by 8 bases and J by 8 bases, leaving 15 bases between them.